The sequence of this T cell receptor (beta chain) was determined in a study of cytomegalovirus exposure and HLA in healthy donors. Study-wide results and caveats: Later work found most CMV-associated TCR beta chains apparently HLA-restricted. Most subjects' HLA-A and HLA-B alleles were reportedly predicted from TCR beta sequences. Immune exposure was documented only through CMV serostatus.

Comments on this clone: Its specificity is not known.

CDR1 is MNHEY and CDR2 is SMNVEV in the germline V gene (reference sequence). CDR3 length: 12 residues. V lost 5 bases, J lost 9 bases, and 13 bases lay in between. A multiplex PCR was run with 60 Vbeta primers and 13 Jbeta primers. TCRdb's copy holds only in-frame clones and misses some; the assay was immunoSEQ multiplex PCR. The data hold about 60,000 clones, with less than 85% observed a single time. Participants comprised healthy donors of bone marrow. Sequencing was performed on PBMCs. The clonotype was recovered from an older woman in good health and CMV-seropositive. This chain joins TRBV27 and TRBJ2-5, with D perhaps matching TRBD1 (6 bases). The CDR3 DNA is TGTGCCAGCAGTAACCTACAGGGACCCCAGTACTTC. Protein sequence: CASSNLQGPQYF.